The source of this T cell receptor beta chain is a study of cytomegalovirus exposure and HLA in healthy donors (dated by TCRdb to 2017 to 2019). About the investigation overall: In an earlier analysis of roughly 500 of the donors, about 270 Gb of sequence data and 95 million to 130 million unique TCR beta sequences from approximately 180 million T cells were reported. Besides the first cohort of about 730 subjects, a separate validation cohort made up of over 100 different subjects was used. To predict cytomegalovirus infection status, the study brought together high-throughput TCR immunosequencing, statistical association of individual TCRs with disease status, and machine learning. An earlier analysis of approximately 580 of the donors used high-throughput TCR beta sequencing to judge whether each TCR beta V gene segment behaved as functional or pseudogenic. The study aimed to test whether signatures of past pathogen exposure could be identified by cataloging public T cell receptors. Among the approximately 400 genotyped donors, 75% to 90% belonged to the genetic ancestry cluster associated with self-reported Caucasian donors. Rather than drawing on any new phenotypic data, the later analysis identified candidate immune exposures from TCR beta sequences and the way those sequences occurred across donors. An early release that covered about 640 HLA-typed donors contained about 300 gigabases of sequencing data and around 80 million unique TCR sequences. Donor age, sex, ethnicity and CMV serostatus were compiled together with the repertoire data. In a later analysis, previously published TCR beta repertoires from roughly 710 donors were re-analyzed and high-resolution HLA genotyping was added so that TCR occurrence patterns could be studied. Among several hundred genotyped donors of the cohort, an average of approximately 240,000 unique TCR beta nucleotide sequences was sequenced per donor, of which 15% to 20% were non-productive. A later genetic analysis took genome-wide SNP genotypes for 398 of the 666 donors and used that subset as a discovery cohort. Typing coverage varied by locus: 629-630 donors for A, B, C, DRB1 and DQB1; approximately 520 for DQA1; more than 600 for DPA1; roughly 450 for DPB1. Roughly five DR-DQ haplotypes were handled as single units for association and clustering because linkage in the cohort was strong. Every repertoire in the discovery cohort had been generated on one and the same sequencing platform. Both class I and class II loci were covered by HLA typing, at four-digit resolution. Using immunosequencing, the study profiled T cell repertoires from about 650 subjects and related those repertoires to cytomegalovirus serostatus.

The cohort consisted of 600 to 750 healthy bone marrow donors. Cohort members were all nominally healthy when sampled, although unrecorded immune exposures were likely present. The donor tested CMV seropositive, placing the donor among the approximately 310 seropositive members of the cohort. A peripheral blood sample was collected from each donor, and TCR beta sequencing was performed on peripheral blood mononuclear cells. Genomic DNA was extracted from the blood cell samples with the Qiagen DNeasy Blood Extraction Kit. Regarding this clone: Its specific antigen is unknown. Per-nucleotide qualities are absent, and no much larger clonotype sits a single base away.

From a lookup of the germline V gene (reference sequence), CDR1 and CDR2 are SGHNT and YYREEE. Unmatched junction bases come to 5, with V trimmed by 4 bases and J by 4 bases. From the cysteine through the phenylalanine, the CDR3 covers 15 amino acids. Only the CDR3 DNA is retained, 45 bases long and in frame from the first base. Study-wide conclusions, independent of this receptor: In this cohort, only TCR beta chains were sequenced, and detectable features were limited by the absence of alpha or paired-chain data. In a later analysis, TCR association rates were found to vary across HLA loci, with the most associated TCRs seen for DRB1 alleles and the fewest for HLA-C alleles. V-gene and J-gene trimming of TCR beta chains was associated with a missense DCLRE1C variant in a later genetic analysis, and the association was replicated in an independent cohort. In vitro tests confirmed that a few of the cytomegalovirus-associated TCR beta chains recognize cytomegalovirus antigens. Sequencing depth was assumed to be roughly uniform across donors in the presence/absence analyses, though that assumption may not hold. In a later analysis, several top co-occurrence clusters were reported to appear linked to parvovirus B19, influenza, CMV and Epstein-Barr virus. The only immune exposure information available for the cohort was CMV serostatus. Broadly in line with IMGT annotations, most TCR beta V segments showed up in productive rearrangements about 87% or about 30% of the time in an earlier analysis of under 700 of the donors. Some IMGT-functional V segments, including TRBV6-2 and TRBV6-3, could not be distinguished by the 87-base-pair reads and were therefore excluded. A later analysis associated about 17,000 TCR beta sequences with specific HLA alleles at a false discovery rate of 0.05. The classifier was reported to diagnose cytomegalovirus status with high specificity and sensitivity in both the original and validation cohorts. Because counts were too low, seventeen rarely observed V segments, including chromosome 9 orphons, were excluded from the earlier analysis of around 640 of the donors. When HLA alleles, especially DR and DQ, strongly co-occurred, TCR associations were difficult to assign to individual alleles. In a later analysis, most CMV-associated TCR beta chains were found to appear HLA-restricted, with HLA associations seemingly driven largely by CMV exposure. Compared with the roughly 670-donor mean, donors in an Asian-associated ancestry cluster had fewer N-insertions in productive TCRs, according to a later genetic analysis. In a later analysis, HLA-associated TCR beta chains showed more clonal expansion and lower generation probabilities than non-associated chains that were equally common. In the study, some 160 TCR beta chains were listed as associated with cytomegalovirus. A further reported finding was that TCR beta sequences accurately predicted the HLA-A and HLA-B alleles for most subjects in the first cohort. A group of highly shared sequence variants was considered likely to be a technical artifact of the sequencing pipeline. Because some donors lacked HLA typing at each locus, the association tests relied only on the typed subset. Most TCR sequences were observed very rarely across donors, whereas some public TCRs were present in many individuals. Correlated functional status among segregating V segments might be attributable to linkage disequilibrium, but an unknown experimental factor could not be ruled out. The authors suggested that the approach could potentially be extended to other disease states and immunological phenotypes.

The library was produced with the immunoSEQ multiplex PCR assay. The multiplex PCR relied on a mix of 60 forward primers for TCR Vbeta segments and 13 reverse primers for TCR Jbeta segments. A multiplex PCR assay on genomic DNA amplified the CDR3 region of rearranged TCR beta genes. Amplified TCR beta libraries were sequenced as 87-base-pair reads on the Illumina HiSeq System. The study's own analysis went as follows. In a later analysis, tens of millions of unique TCR beta chains were counted across the roughly 670 repertoires, and some 10 million of these chains were shared by at least two donors. A nearest-neighbor algorithm error-corrected the raw reads and collapsed the reads into unique sequences, merging closely related sequences to remove PCR and sequencing errors. CDR3 sequences were aligned to IMGT reference sequences to assign V, D and J gene segments. For a sequence to be retained, at least a six-nucleotide match to both a V gene segment and a J gene segment was required. A rearrangement counted as productive if the CDR3 had no stop codons and remained in frame with V and J, and every other rearrangement counted as non-productive. Following IMGT convention, CDR3 was defined as the stretch from the second conserved V-encoded cysteine to the conserved J-encoded phenylalanine. In an earlier analysis of around 640 of the donors, sequences lacking an unambiguous match to a single V gene segment were excluded. In an earlier analysis of approximately 590 of the donors, a V segment was called functional when productive rearrangements were above 56.7%, and segregating when the standard deviation between donors exceeded 5%. A statistical classification framework was built to diagnose cytomegalovirus status from the catalog of TCR beta chain sequences. In a later analysis, TCR nucleotide sequences were compared against IMGT/GENE-DB human TR gene sequences so that V and J genes could be assigned. A later analysis assigned CDR3 sequences and most-parsimonious VDJ recombination scenarios with the TCRdist pipeline. In a later analysis, each TCR beta chain was defined by its CDR3 amino acid sequence together with its V-gene family, and reads lacking a unique V-gene family were excluded. To address suspected cross-contamination and a sequencing artifact, a later analysis removed several hundred highly shared, low-generation-probability nucleotide sequences. In a later analysis, a clonal expansion index for each public chain was calculated from normalized within-repertoire ranks of inferred template counts. In a later analysis, generation probabilities were computed using a VDJ recombination model fitted to out-of-frame rearrangements, and the results were checked against IGoR. A later analysis scored TCR-TCR, TCR-HLA and TCR-CMV co-occurrence with hypergeometric tests, applying a repertoire-size bias correction to TCR pairs. In a later analysis, false discovery rates were estimated by permuting HLA or CMV assignments 20 times. In a later analysis, co-occurring TCRs were grouped using DBSCAN, with TCRdist sequence similarity added in when clustering inside HLA-allele-positive subsets. Repertoires with fewer than 30,000 or more than 120,000 public chains were left out of co-occurrence clustering, as were several repertoires with anomalous nucleotide sharing. TCRdb took over this immuneACCESS table, retaining in-frame rearrangements with V and J assigned. Such tables are incomplete; in checked studies, under half of the missing clones stem from an unresolved V gene, and the remainder is unexplained. The V and J calls and clone size were taken over from that table, and D and trimming were inferred from the DNA. Recorded for this sample are about 220,000 clones; 82% of them occurred a single time. The top ten constitute more than 5% of the sample.

This sequence was found in a woman between 40 and 50 years old in good health and CMV-seropositive. Sequences were obtained from PBMCs. The rearranged chain carries TRBV5-4 and TRBJ2-1, and TRBD1 matches 10 of the central bases. Here is the DNA: TGTGCCAGCAGCCCGACAGGGGGCAATTACAATGAGCAGTTCTTC. Its protein product is CASSPTGGNYNEQFF.